Each of the 29 T cell receptor beta chains below was sequenced from the same sample in a study of CD8 T cells in ankylosing spondylitis (dated by TCRdb to about 2017). The library was prepared using 5' RACE. Instrument on record: Illumina HiSeq 2500. The public sequencing data were trimmed at Q25 with fastp and processed into clonotypes with MiXCR by TCRdb, which kept only in-frame beta chains. Rows with a matching CDR3 protein are joined into one entry that keeps the most common DNA and genes. The sample contains about 250,000 distinct CDR3 sequences, about a sixth of them found a single time. The ten largest clones add up to around a third of the sample. What was sequenced was blood, either unsorted or a sorted T cell fraction (not recorded which). These receptors all stem from a male donor with ankylosing spondylitis or in good health (not recorded which).

At least ten counts were recorded for this clonotype. The V gene is TRBV5-1, the J gene TRBJ2-5, with 9 positions matching TRBD1. V lost 4 bases, J lost 5 bases, and 9 bases stayed unmatched. This CDR3 region has 15 residues. Per germline, CDR1 SGHRS and CDR2 YFSETQ. The CDR3 loop reads CASSPGTGLMETQYF. CDR3 bases: TGCGCCAGCAGCCCCGGGACAGGGCTGATGGAGACCCAGTACTTC.

The sample holds many counts of this clonotype. The chain joins TRBV12-3 or TRBV12-4 to TRBJ2-5; D is perhaps TRBD2 (5 bases). The V end lost 2 bases, the J end lost 1 base, and 11 bases lay between the germline ends. CDR3 size: 15 residues. CDR3 in DNA: TGTGCCAGCAGTTTATCCGCTAGCACCCAAGAGACCCAGTACTTC. It is translated as CASSLSASTQETQYF.

This chain joins TRBV6-1 and TRBJ2-1; 7 bases agree with TRBD1. The CDR3 runs 15 residues. V shed 5 bases and J 0 bases; nucleotides not matched to a gene: 4. CDR1 is MNHNS and CDR2 is SASEGT in the germline V gene. The CDR3 nucleotides read TGTGCCAGCAGTACAGGGGAGAGCTCCTACAATGAGCAGTTCTTC. It is translated as CASSTGESSYNEQFF.

The chain is built from TRBV12-3 or TRBV12-4 and TRBJ2-7; D may be TRBD2 (5 bases). V was cut by 5 bases and J by 4 bases, with 9 bases left in between. The CDR3 length is 12 residues. The CDR3 spells CASSGRPYEQYF. CDR3 nucleotides: TGTGCCAGCAGTGGGAGACCATACGAGCAGTACTTC.

In its sample, this clonotype was seen a few times. The V gene is TRBV9, the J gene TRBJ2-1, with D possibly TRBD2 on 6 matching bases. CDR3 size: 17 residues. Per the germline V gene, CDR1 is SGDLS and CDR2 is YYNGEE. Trimming pared 0 bases from V and 4 bases from J, leaving 17 bases between. CDR3 in DNA: TGTGCCAGCAGCGTAGAGGGAGTCCTAGCGATGTACAATGAGCAGTTCTTC. It codes for CASSVEGVLAMYNEQFF.

This clonotype was seen more than once but under ten times. This chain connects TRBV27 to TRBJ2-1; 8 bases match TRBD2. The CDR3 totals 15 residues. Unmatched junction bases numbered 13, after V lost 6 bases and J lost 9 bases. CDR1 is MNHEY and CDR2 is SMNVEV in the germline V gene (reference sequence). Here the CDR3 reads CASRNGAGEGSEQFF. The CDR3 bases are TGTGCCAGCAGGAACGGAGCGGGAGAAGGTAGTGAGCAGTTCTTC.

V and J are TRBV7-2 and TRBJ2-1; the D gene is possibly TRBD2 (6 bases). V gave up 8 bases and J gave up 7 bases, with 15 bases separating them. The germline CDR1 and CDR2 sequences are SGHTA and FQGNSA. The CDR3 is made up of 13 amino acids. The CDR3 loop is CASCLGAGNEQFF. In DNA, the CDR3 is TGTGCCAGCTGTCTGGGCGCGGGAAATGAGCAGTTCTTC.

This rearrangement joins TRBV29-1 to TRBJ1-5; 11 bases match TRBD1. CDR1 SQVTM and CDR2 ANQGSEA come from the germline V gene. V lost 6 bases, J lost 6 bases, and 10 bases stayed unmatched. The CDR3 covers 15 residues. The CDR3 DNA follows: TGCAGCGTCGCCTCTGGGACAGGGGGAGGTCAGCCCCAGCATTTT. As protein: CSVASGTGGGQPQHF.

This chain connects TRBV12-3 or TRBV12-4 to TRBJ1-1, with no clear D. The CDR3 is 13 amino acids. With 6 bases removed from V and 0 bases from J, the gap between germline ends came to 8 bases. For the CDR3, the DNA is TGTGCCAGCAGCATATGGTTGAACACTGAAGCTTTCTTT. It translates to CASSIWLNTEAFF.

The V call is TRBV9, the J call TRBJ2-5; D unclear. CDR3 length: 14 amino acids. V was shortened by 0 bases and J by 1 base, with 7 bases between the two germline ends. Germline CDR1 SGDLS, CDR2 YYNGEE. The CDR3 coding sequence is TGTGCCAGCAGCGTAGGGGCCAGCCAAGAGACCCAGTACTTC. This translates into CASSVGASQETQYF. The full variable domain, rest sourced from reference TRBV9 and TRBJ2-5, is DSGVTQTPKHLITATGQRVTLRCSPRSGDLSVYWYQQSLDQGLQFLIQYYNGEERAKGNILERFSAQQFPDLHSELNLSSLELGDSALYFCASSVGASQETQYFGPGTRLLVL.

The CDR3 is CASSLGTSGHGVDEQFF. CDR3 bases: TGCGCCAGCAGCCTAGGGACTAGCGGGCACGGAGTGGATGAGCAGTTCTTC. The rearrangement links TRBV5-1 to TRBJ2-1; 12 bases map to TRBD2. This CDR3 comprises 17 residues. Per germline, CDR1 SGHRS and CDR2 YFSETQ. V trimming: 4 bases; J trimming: 8 bases; junction bases outside the gene matches: 13.

Only a few counts were recorded for this clonotype. The V call is TRBV7-6, the J call TRBJ2-3, with no clear D. CDR3 length: 12 amino acids. Trimming removed 5 bases from V and 4 bases from J, with 7 bases in between. Looked up from germline, CDR1 is SGHVS and CDR2 is FNYEAQ. The CDR3 loop is CASSHQADTQYF. The CDR3 DNA reads TGTGCCAGCAGCCATCAGGCAGATACGCAGTATTTT.

This chain joins TRBV7-9 and TRBJ2-7; 9 bases fit TRBD1. CDR3 length: 15 residues. Germline CDR1 and CDR2: SEHNR and FQNEAQ (reference sequence). V was pared by 5 bases and J by 3 bases, with 8 bases of the junction left unmatched. This chain's CDR3 is CASSHTGGGFYEQYF. The CDR3 region has the DNA TGTGCCAGCAGCCACACAGGGGGCGGATTCTACGAGCAGTACTTC.

This clonotype was counted only a few times. J is TRBJ2-3 and V is TRBV12-3 or TRBV12-4; 9 bases agree with TRBD1. CDR3 length: 15 amino acids. Germline trimming cut 5 bases from V and 5 bases from J; bases unmatched to any gene: 8. The CDR3 coding sequence is TGTGCCAGCAGTGTTCCGGGACAGGGCATAGATACGCAGTATTTT. Residues: CASSVPGQGIDTQYF.

The gene calls are TRBV20-1 and TRBJ2-4, with D perhaps TRBD2 (5 bases). V was shortened by 2 bases and J by 6 bases, with 11 bases between the two germline ends. Germline-derived CDR1 and CDR2 are DFQATT and SNEGSKA (reference sequence). CDR3 size: 13 residues. CDR3 protein: CSARPSGGNIQYF. The CDR3 DNA follows: TGCAGTGCTAGACCCAGCGGAGGAAACATTCAGTACTTC.

This clonotype was detected only a few times. The chain combines TRBV3-1 with TRBJ2-1; TRBD2 matches 9 bases. This CDR3 has 15 amino acids. The V and J ends lost 1 base and 5 bases, in that order; junction bases with no gene match: 3. Germline V gene lookup returns CDR1 LGHDT and CDR2 YNNKEL (reference sequence). The CDR3 loop is CASSQGGLADNEQFF. The CDR3 DNA is TGTGCCAGCAGCCAAGGGGGACTAGCCGACAATGAGCAGTTCTTC.

The chain carries TRBV5-6 and TRBJ2-7; a weak D match, TRBD1 (6 bases). Germline V gives CDR1 SGHDT, CDR2 YYEEEE. V was pared by 3 bases and J by 2 bases, with 12 bases between. The CDR3 loop spans 14 amino acids. The CDR3 DNA reads TGTGCCAGCAGCTCCGACAGGAGACCCTACGAGCAGTACTTC. Protein sequence: CASSSDRRPYEQYF.

The CDR3 nucleotides read TGTGCCAGCAGGGAGTCGGCAGGGGGGTACTACGAGCAGTACTTC. Encoded protein: CASRESAGGYYEQYF. The chain recombines TRBV12-3 or TRBV12-4 with TRBJ2-7; tentatively, D is TRBD1 (7 bases). This CDR3 comprises 15 residues. The ends were cut back, 6 bases at V and 3 bases at J, with 18 bases in the middle.

This clonotype was observed a handful of times. J is TRBJ2-3 and V is TRBV29-1, with TRBD2 matching 8 bases. Germline assignment: CDR1 SQVTM and CDR2 ANQGSEA. The CDR3 spans 13 residues. The V and J ends lost 7 bases and 2 bases, in that order; junction bases with no gene match: 5. The CDR3 sequence is CSGAGAPTDTQYF. For the CDR3, the DNA is TGCAGCGGAGCGGGAGCCCCCACAGATACGCAGTATTTT.

This rearrangement joins TRBV28 to TRBJ2-7; D is unclear. The V and J ends lost 5 bases and 5 bases respectively, with 7 bases between them. There are 11 residues in the CDR3. From germline, CDR1 is MDHEN and CDR2 SYDVKM. The CDR3 reads CASSPHDEQYF. The CDR3 nucleotides read TGTGCCAGCAGTCCGCATGACGAGCAGTACTTC.

This clonotype was seen a few times. The chain employs TRBV20-1 and TRBJ2-7; TRBD2 matches at 10 bases. In germline, CDR1 is DFQATT, CDR2 SNEGSKA (reference sequence). This CDR3 comprises 13 residues. V lost 5 bases and J lost 2; bases outside the gene matches: 3. This CDR3 is CSAGLAEPYEQYF. For the CDR3, the DNA is TGCAGTGCTGGACTAGCGGAGCCCTACGAGCAGTACTTC.

In this sample, this clonotype turned up a few times. The chain links TRBV4-1 to TRBJ2-7, with D unclear. From germline, CDR1 is MGHRA and CDR2 YSYEKL. This CDR3 spans 15 amino acids. V dropped 4 bases and J dropped 5 bases, with 18 bases sitting between them. As DNA, the CDR3 is TGCGCCAGCAGCCTCCAGGAGAATGATATGCACGAGCAGTACTTC. This gives the protein CASSLQENDMHEQYF.

This clonotype was observed a few times. This clone may be a read error of a much larger clone one base away. The CDR3 loop is CASSLGARGTDTLYF. CDR3 nucleotide sequence: TGTGCCAGCAGCTTAGGGGCGCGGGGCACAGATACGCTGTATTTT. The chain is built from TRBV7-2 and TRBJ2-3; a weak D match, TRBD2 (6 bases). The CDR3 runs to 15 residues. Per germline, CDR1 SGHTA and CDR2 FQGNSA.

This clonotype occurred a few times. The rearrangement uses TRBV10-3 and TRBJ2-3; 9 nucleotides agree with TRBD2. The germline CDR1 and CDR2 sequences are ENHRY and SYGVKD. With V trimmed by 3 bases and J by 3 bases, 10 bases remained unmatched. CDR3 length equals 17 residues. The CDR3 DNA reads TGTGCCATCAGTGATTCTCTAGCGGGGCCGGGGACAGATACGCAGTATTTT. Protein sequence: CAISDSLAGPGTDTQYF.

This clonotype was picked up many times. CDR3 amino acids: CASSQGLASYEQYF. CDR3 bases: TGTGCCAGCAGCCAAGGACTAGCGTCCTACGAGCAGTACTTC. The chain employs TRBV3-1 and TRBJ2-7; TRBD2 matches 8 bases. J was trimmed by 1 base and V by 1 base; bases with no gene match: 0. CDR3 size: 14 residues. Germline lookup yields CDR1 LGHDT and CDR2 YNNKEL (reference sequence).

This clonotype has a handful of counts. The gene calls are TRBV7-6 and TRBJ2-3; possibly TRBD2 for D (5 bases). The CDR3 extends over 15 amino acids. V was pared by 5 bases and J by 2 bases, with 14 bases between. The germline V gene encodes CDR1 SGHVS and CDR2 FNYEAQ. Here the CDR3 reads CASSQSGIATDTQYF. The DNA for the CDR3 is TGTGCCAGCAGCCAATCCGGGATCGCCACAGATACGCAGTATTTT.

The chain joins TRBV15 to TRBJ2-2; D remains unclear. Germline loops: CDR1 LNHNV, CDR2 YYDKDF (reference sequence). This CDR3 region has 12 residues. Trimming pared 5 bases from V and 6 bases from J, leaving 7 bases between. This CDR3 is CATSPTAGELFF. The CDR3 bases are TGTGCCACCAGCCCCACGGCCGGGGAGCTGTTTTTT.

For this clonotype: A read error is possible here, since a much larger clone lies one base away. V usage is TRBV6-2 or TRBV6-3 and J usage is TRBJ2-7; D uncertain. The ends were cut back, 8 bases at V and 5 bases at J, with 25 bases in the middle. CDR1 and CDR2 from the germline V gene are MNHEY and SVGEGT. The CDR3 is 16 residues long. The CDR3 coding sequence is TGTGCCAGCGTTCAACCGGCGGAAGGCCCTACTCACGAGCAGTACTTC. Translation: CASVQPAEGPTHEQYF.

The chain carries TRBV19 and TRBJ2-7; 8 bases line up with TRBD1. Germline V gives CDR1 LNHDA, CDR2 SQIVND (reference sequence). The CDR3 spans 16 residues. V shed 5 bases and J 2 bases; nucleotides not matched to a gene: 11. In nucleotides, the CDR3 is TGTGCCAGTAGTCCCGGGGGCAGGGGGCGTCCCTACGAGCAGTACTTC. Its protein product is CASSPGGRGRPYEQYF.